The clone carrying this TCR beta chain occurred a few times. Its antigen is still unknown. The record originates from a study of CD8+ T cells in alopecia areata. RNA was isolated and reverse transcribed to cDNA, the sequencing template. Profiled with immunoSEQ multiplex PCR; TCRdb holds only in-frame clones, not every one. The sample has fewer than 40,000 clones; roughly 60% are singletons. There are 17 residues in the CDR3. Deletions cut 1 base from V and 3 bases from J, with 19 bases between. Germline lookup yields CDR1 SGHNT and CDR2 YYREEE (reference sequence). Sorting separated CD4+ and CD8+ T cells out of PBMCs. Study-wide findings and caveats: More clonal than normal scalp was lesional scalp, particularly alopecia totalis/universalis.

The sequence was obtained from a human donor with alopecia areata. The sample consisted of NKG2D-high CD8+ T cells sorted from blood. V and J are TRBV5-4 and TRBJ2-5, with D perhaps matching TRBD2 (5 bases). The CDR3 DNA reads as TGTGCCAGCAGCTTGTTAGGCGTCCCGGGGAATAAAGAGACCCAGTACTTC. Its translation: CASSLLGVPGNKETQYF.